The 14 T cell receptor beta chains below come from one sample, sequenced in a study of T-cell memory formation after mild COVID-19. TCRdb re-called the 5' RACE reads with MiXCR, one entry per CDR3 protein. The repertoire holds 350,000 or so distinct CDR3 sequences, with approximately 21% as singletons. Sequenced: PBMCs or a T cell subset sorted from them (not recorded which). These receptors were taken from an adult woman who had mild COVID-19 (a few samples of this study predate the infection). Cell type and time point are not known.

This chain links TRBV5-1 with TRBJ2-5, with 8 bases lining up with TRBD1. Germline CDR1 and CDR2: SGHRS and YFSETQ. CDR3 size: 15 residues. The J segment lost 2 bases and the V segment lost 3 bases, leaving 6 bases of the junction unmatched. CDR3 loop: CASSSIRQGQETQYF. As DNA, the CDR3 is TGCGCCAGCAGCTCTATCAGACAGGGGCAAGAGACCCAGTACTTC.

This clonotype was recorded a few times. V usage is TRBV3-1 and J usage is TRBJ2-7, with 7 bases aligning to TRBD2. The trim removed 0 bases at V and 2 bases at J, leaving 7 bases unmatched. CDR1 is LGHDT and CDR2 is YNNKEL in the germline V gene (reference sequence). This CDR3 spans 16 amino acids. In DNA form, the CDR3 reads TGTGCCAGCAGCCAAGAAAACCTAGCGGTTACCTACGAGCAGTACTTC. This gives the protein CASSQENLAVTYEQYF.

This clonotype has only a few counts. J is TRBJ2-3 and V is TRBV12-3 or TRBV12-4; 8 bases are a match to TRBD2. The CDR3 consists of 15 residues. Trimming at V came to 5 bases and at J to 8 bases, leaving 12 bases not matched to a gene. The DNA for the CDR3 is TGTGCCAGCAGTCCCCGAGCGGGGGCCCCCCGTACGCAGTATTTT. Residues: CASSPRAGAPRTQYF.

This clonotype was picked up a small number of times. This sequence joins TRBV20-1 and TRBJ2-1; D gene unclear. The CDR3 contains 14 residues. V dropped 5 bases and J dropped 9 bases, with 20 bases sitting between them. Looked up from germline, CDR1 is DFQATT and CDR2 is SNEGSKA (reference sequence). This CDR3 reads CSAGTTPGATEQFF. The CDR3 nucleotides read TGCAGTGCTGGTACGACTCCCGGAGCCACTGAGCAGTTCTTC.

The chain is built from TRBV12-3 or TRBV12-4 and TRBJ2-7, with D tentatively TRBD1 (6 bases). Trimming took 0 bases from V and 6 from J, leaving 6 bases between them. The CDR3 runs to 12 residues. For the CDR3, the DNA is TGTGCCAGCAGTTTAGCCAGGGGCGAGCAGTACTTC. Protein sequence: CASSLARGEQYF.

This clonotype has only a few counts. The chain couples TRBV7-6 to TRBJ1-5, with D uncertain. Germline loops: CDR1 SGHVS, CDR2 FNYEAQ. Trimming removed 1 base at V and 5 bases at J, with 9 bases between. This CDR3 is 14 amino acids long. This chain's CDR3 is CASSLEEEDQPQHF. CDR3 sequence (DNA): TGTGCCAGCAGCTTAGAGGAGGAGGATCAGCCCCAGCATTTT.

The table lists this clonotype with a few counts. This sequence joins TRBV4-1 and TRBJ1-1; D is undetermined. The CDR3 contains 13 residues. The V end was cut by 3 bases, the J end by 6 bases, with 11 bases between. The germline CDR1 and CDR2 sequences are MGHRA and YSYEKL. CDR3 in DNA: TGCGCCAGCAGCCACTCCGGGCTAGCTGAAGCTTTCTTT. Its translation: CASSHSGLAEAFF.

This clonotype was detected only a few times. The chain employs TRBV12-3 or TRBV12-4 and TRBJ1-1; D not resolved. Trimming left V 5 bases short and J 6 bases short, with 7 bases between. The CDR3 sequence is 11 residues long. CDR3 residues: CASSPGSEAFF. The DNA of the CDR3 is TGTGCCAGCAGTCCGGGGTCTGAAGCTTTCTTT.

This clonotype was seen more than once but under ten times. CDR3 protein: CSTDRMDGYTF. The CDR3, as DNA: TGCAGCACTGACAGGATGGATGGCTACACCTTC. The chain links TRBV29-1 to TRBJ1-2, with D possibly TRBD1 on 6 matching bases. V was shortened by 8 bases and J by 6 bases, with 13 bases between the two germline ends. The CDR3 totals 11 residues. Germline-derived CDR1 and CDR2 are SQVTM and ANQGSEA.

This clonotype has more than one count but fewer than ten. The V call is TRBV30, the J call TRBJ2-3; D remains unclear. CDR3 length: 18 residues. CDR1 GTSNPN and CDR2 SVGIG come from the germline V gene (reference sequence). Trimming removed 3 bases from V and 4 bases from J, with 26 bases in between. In DNA form, the CDR3 reads TGTGCCTGGAGGGCCCATGGCGTGCGCCGATTTAGGGCAGATACGCAGTATTTT. Translation gives CAWRAHGVRRFRADTQYF.

This rearrangement joins TRBV5-5 to TRBJ2-3; possibly TRBD2 for D (6 bases). V was pared by 0 bases and J by 9 bases, with 14 bases between. Germline V gene sequence: CDR1 SGHKS, CDR2 YYEKEE (reference sequence). The CDR3 totals 14 residues. CDR3 coding DNA: TGTGCCAGCAGCTTGGATCCGGGAGTGGGGACGCAGTATTTT. Its translation: CASSLDPGVGTQYF.

The genes are TRBV4-1 and TRBJ2-1; D not resolved. The CDR3 length is 13 residues. Trimming shortened V by 0 bases and J by 9 bases, and 9 bases separated the two germline ends. CDR1 and CDR2 from the germline V gene are MGHRA and YSYEKL. The CDR3 DNA follows: TGCGCCAGCAGCCAAGATTTTCGCAGTGAGCAGTTCTTC. Its protein is CASSQDFRSEQFF.

The J gene is TRBJ1-1, the V gene TRBV7-2; D unresolved. Per the germline V gene, CDR1 is SGHTA and CDR2 is FQGNSA. Trimming took 1 base from V and 6 from J, leaving 12 bases between them. CDR3 length equals 14 residues. As DNA, the CDR3 is TGTGCCAGCAGCTTAGAGTTTGGGTTCGCTGAAGCTTTCTTT. Protein: CASSLEFGFAEAFF.

The rearrangement links TRBV5-4 to TRBJ1-1; 9 bases are shared with TRBD1. The CDR3 contains 17 residues. CDR1 is SGHNT and CDR2 is YYREEE in the germline V gene (reference sequence). V lost 1 base, J lost 1 base, and 8 bases stayed unmatched. CDR3: CASSLSTGGSGNTEAFF. The CDR3, as DNA: TGTGCCAGCAGCTTGAGTACAGGGGGCTCGGGGAACACTGAAGCTTTCTTT. Together with reference TRBV5-4 and TRBJ1-1, the CDR3 gives the full variable domain: ETGVTQSPTHLIKTRGQQVTLRCSSQSGHNTVSWYQQALGQGPQFIFQYYREEENGRGNFPPRFSGLQFPNYSSELNVNALELDDSALYLCASSLSTGGSGNTEAFFGQGTRLTVV.